Presented here are 27 T cell receptor beta chains from one specimen sequenced in a study of OX40 agonist ivuxolimab in advanced cancers. Sequencing was performed with immunoSEQ multiplex PCR; in TCRdb, only in-frame clones are kept and a portion is missing. The sample has 75,000 to 100,000 clones; 70% to 85% are singletons. The sequenced sample was CD4+ or CD8+ T cells sorted from blood, obtained in a trial of the OX40 agonist ivuxolimab. These receptors were obtained from an adult with an advanced solid tumor such as melanoma, head and neck, liver or kidney cancer.

This clone was seen more than once but under ten times. Other DNA sequences in the same sample also yield this CDR3. The rearrangement links TRBV27 to TRBJ1-1, with a tentative D call TRBD1 (6 bases). This CDR3 comprises 13 residues. Deletions cut 4 bases from V and 3 bases from J, with 9 bases between. Germline V gene sequence: CDR1 MNHEY, CDR2 SMNVEV (reference sequence). The CDR3 protein is CASSYTGYTEAFF. The CDR3 DNA follows: TGTGCCAGCAGTTATACAGGGTACACTGAAGCTTTCTTT.

This sequence joins TRBV5-1 and TRBJ1-2; D ambiguous. Germline CDR1 SGHRS, CDR2 YFSETQ. V lost 4 bases and J 4 bases, leaving 17 bases between the germline ends. This CDR3 contains 15 residues. As DNA, the CDR3 is TGCGCCAGCAGCCCTGACGGACTGTCGGGCTATGGCTACACCTTC. It specifies CASSPDGLSGYGYTF.

On this clone itself: Different DNA sequences within this sample yield the same CDR3. The rearrangement uses TRBV5-6 and TRBJ1-1; 8 bases fit TRBD1. J lost 2 bases, V lost 4 bases, and 4 bases had no gene match. Per germline, CDR1 SGHDT and CDR2 YYEEEE. CDR3 length: 14 amino acids. The DNA for the CDR3 is TGTGCCAGCAGCAGAGGACAGGGTAACACTGAAGCTTTCTTT. This translates into CASSRGQGNTEAFF.

In this sample, this clone turned up many times. The chain uses TRBV2 and TRBJ2-7, with D perhaps matching TRBD2 (6 bases). Per germline, CDR1 SNHLY and CDR2 FYNNEI. V lost 3 bases and J 0 bases, leaving 6 bases between the germline ends. The CDR3 consists of 13 residues. CDR3 bases: TGTGCCAGCAGTGACGGGAGCTCCTACGAGCAGTACTTC. Protein product: CASSDGSSYEQYF.

This rearrangement joins TRBV29-1 to TRBJ2-7, with a tentative D call TRBD1 (6 bases). V lost 4 bases and J 5 bases, leaving 12 bases between the germline ends. This CDR3 has 12 residues. CDR1 is SQVTM and CDR2 is ANQGSEA in the germline V gene. The CDR3 DNA is TGCAGCGTTGCGACAGGTTTGCACGAGCAGTACTTC. Encoded protein: CSVATGLHEQYF.

This rearrangement joins TRBV9 to TRBJ2-2, with D unclear. Germline CDR1 SGDLS, CDR2 YYNGEE. V lost 0 bases to trimming and J lost 2 bases, with 11 bases between them. The CDR3 is 16 residues long. The CDR3 nucleotides read TGTGCCAGCAGCGTAGCCTCCATCCGAAACACCGGGGAGCTGTTTTTT. Translated: CASSVASIRNTGELFF.

This clone came up a few times. The V and J genes are TRBV7-9 and TRBJ1-4, with D hard to call. Germline V lookup: CDR1 SEHNR, CDR2 FQNEAQ (reference sequence). Trimming pared 1 base from V and 15 bases from J, leaving 21 bases between. This CDR3 region has 15 residues. CDR3 residues: CASSLEGSPGERVFF. CDR3 nucleotide sequence: TGTGCCAGCAGCTTAGAGGGCAGTCCGGGAGAGAGGGTGTTTTTT.

The genes are TRBV4-1 and TRBJ1-3, with D hard to call. The CDR3 is 19 amino acids. Germline CDR1 and CDR2: MGHRA and YSYEKL. V dropped 1 base and J dropped 0 bases, with 19 bases sitting between them. For the CDR3, the DNA is TGCGCCAGCAGCCAAGGTACGGACCGGAGATATACCTCTGGAAACACCATATATTTT. It encodes CASSQGTDRRYTSGNTIYF.

CDR3 residues: CASSRDRDDTQYF. CDR3 nucleotides: TGCGCCAGCAGTCGCGACAGGGATGATACGCAGTATTTT. V usage is TRBV4-3 and J usage is TRBJ2-3; TRBD1 matches 7 bases. Germline V lookup: CDR1 LGHNA, CDR2 YSLEER. Trimming cost V 6 bases and J 6 bases; bases outside gene matches: 6. The CDR3 spans 13 residues.

This clone was picked up one time. V is TRBV6-1 and J is TRBJ1-4; TRBD1 aligns across 7 bases. Germline V gene data show CDR1 as MNHNS and CDR2 as SASEGT. There are 17 residues in the CDR3. The J segment lost 1 base and the V segment lost 3 bases, leaving 8 bases of the junction unmatched. Here the CDR3 DNA reads TGTGCCAGCAGTGACCCCCGACAGGGAAGAACTAATGAAAAACTGTTTTTT. Translation: CASSDPRQGRTNEKLFF.

The CDR3 DNA sequence: TGTGCCAGCAGTTCAGGGGAGGCGAGATATGGCTACACCTTC. Translation gives CASSSGEARYGYTF. V is TRBV6-5 and J is TRBJ1-2; D is perhaps TRBD1 (6 bases). Trimming cost V 4 bases and J 5 bases, with 14 bases left between them. The CDR3 runs to 14 residues. The germline CDR1 and CDR2 sequences are MNHEY and SVGAGI.

About this clone itself: The junction shows a germline mismatch at one end, possibly a read error. V usage is TRBV10-2 and J usage is TRBJ2-1; 9 bases are a match to TRBD2. Looked up from germline, CDR1 is WSHSY and CDR2 is SAAADI. This CDR3 is built from 13 residues. The CDR3 nucleotides are TGCGCCAGCAGGACTAGCGGTCCCAATCAGCAGTTCTTC. Amino acids: CASRTSGPNQQFF.

The table lists this clone with a count of one. The chain recombines TRBV7-9 with TRBJ2-1, with D possibly called TRBD1 or TRBD2 (5 bases each). The germline gives CDR1 SEHNR, CDR2 FQNEAQ (reference sequence). This CDR3 contains 17 residues. Trimming took off 5 bases at V and 3 bases at J, with 20 bases between the two ends. The CDR3 DNA is TGTGCCAGCAGCGAAGAGGGTCGGGGACGGAACTACAATGAGCAGTTCTTC. Protein product: CASSEEGRGRNYNEQFF.

As concerns this clone: Likely a read error: the CDR3 ends without its conserved phenylalanine or tryptophan. The DNA is omitted, as the CDR3 cannot be located on it reliably, and the CDR3 follows TCRdb's listing. The chain is built from TRBV10-1 and TRBJ2-3; no check of the table's D call, TRBD2, against the DNA was made. The germline V gene encodes CDR1 WNHNN and CDR2 SYGVQD (reference sequence). The length of the CDR3 is 12 amino acids, counting both ends. The CDR3 loop is CASSVVAGDRGA.

Only a few counts were recorded for this clone. The rearrangement links TRBV11-2 to TRBJ1-1; D unresolved. The V gene lost 3 bases and the J gene lost 2 bases, with 10 bases spanning the gap. Germline V gene data show CDR1 as SGHAT and CDR2 as FQNNGV. This CDR3 contains 14 residues. The CDR3 bases are TGTGCCAGCAGCTTTGACCGTGGAAACACTGAAGCTTTCTTT. It translates to CASSFDRGNTEAFF.

The J gene is TRBJ1-2, the V gene TRBV7-2; TRBD1 aligns across 9 bases. CDR1 SGHTA and CDR2 FQGNSA come from the germline V gene. V lost 1 base, J lost 7 bases, and 7 bases stayed unmatched. The CDR3 runs to 15 residues. CDR3 in DNA: TGTGCCAGCAGCTTAGGGTTACAGGGGGCTCCTGGCTACACCTTC. Its protein product is CASSLGLQGAPGYTF.

The chain recombines TRBV6-5 with TRBJ2-2; D perhaps matches TRBD1 (6 bases). This CDR3 contains 14 residues. Trimming pared 6 bases from V and 4 bases from J, leaving 12 bases between. Germline V CDR1 and CDR2: MNHEY, SVGAGI. CDR3 nucleotide sequence: TGTGCCAGCAGCCAGCAGGGGACCACCGGGGAGCTGTTTTTT. The encoded protein is CASSQQGTTGELFF.

The rearrangement links TRBV6-1 to TRBJ1-2; TRBD1 is a possible D gene (6 bases). Germline V lookup: CDR1 MNHNS, CDR2 SASEGT. The CDR3 spans 13 residues. The germline V and J ends were trimmed by 1 base and 5 bases, with 8 bases remaining between them. CDR3 sequence: CASSEEGGYGYTF. CDR3 nucleotide sequence: TGTGCCAGCAGTGAAGAAGGGGGATATGGCTACACCTTC.

The genes are TRBV5-1 and TRBJ2-2; no clear D. The CDR3 extends over 13 amino acids. V was shortened by 0 bases and J by 5 bases, with 5 bases between the two germline ends. The V gene's germline CDR1 is SGHRS and CDR2 YFSETQ. In nucleotides, the CDR3 is TGCGCCAGCAGCTTGGCTGGAACCGGGGAGCTGTTTTTT. It specifies CASSLAGTGELFF. The full variable domain, its missing parts supplied by reference TRBV5-1 and TRBJ2-2, is KAGVTQTPRYLIKTRGQQVTLSCSPISGHRSVSWYQQTPGQGLQFLFEYFSETQRNKGNFPGRFSGRQFSNSRSEMNVSTLELGDSALYLCASSLAGTGELFFGEGSRLTVL.

The rearrangement links TRBV6-5 to TRBJ1-6, with D possibly being TRBD1 (6 bases). The CDR3 consists of 14 residues. V lost 6 bases, J lost 9 bases, and 15 bases lay in between. CDR1 is MNHEY and CDR2 is SVGAGI in the germline V gene. The CDR3 nucleotides read TGTGCCAGCAGCCTCAGACAGGAGGGTTCACCCCTCCACTTT. Its translation: CASSLRQEGSPLHF.

The sample holds a few counts of this clone. The chain carries TRBV18 and TRBJ1-1; D gene unclear. CDR3 length equals 14 residues. Germline V gene sequence: CDR1 KGHSH, CDR2 LQKENI. Trimming stripped 1 base from V and 8 bases from J, with 14 bases between. The CDR3 is CASSPQGTVVEAFF. The CDR3 DNA reads as TGTGCCAGCTCACCACAGGGTACGGTGGTCGAAGCTTTCTTT. The whole variable domain, filled in from reference TRBV18 and TRBJ1-1, reads NAGVMQNPRHLVRRRGQEARLRCSPMKGHSHVYWYRQLPEEGLKFMVYLQKENIIDESGMPKERFSAEFPKEGPSILRIQQVVRGDSAAYFCASSPQGTVVEAFFGQGTRLTVV.

The chain uses TRBV4-2 and TRBJ1-2; tentative D call: TRBD1 (5 bases). The CDR3 sequence is 14 residues long. The V end lost 0 bases, the J end lost 6 bases, and 11 bases lay between the germline ends. The V gene's germline CDR1 is LGHNA and CDR2 YNFKEQ. CDR3 DNA sequence: TGTGCCAGCAGCCAAGAGGGTGGGGGGAATGGCTACACCTTC. Translation gives CASSQEGGGNGYTF.

This clone was seen a few times. V is TRBV14 and J is TRBJ2-3; 8 bases line up with TRBD2. The CDR3 is 16 amino acids. After removal of 0 bases from V and 1 base from J, the junction contained 3 bases not matched to a gene. Germline V CDR1 and CDR2: SGHDN, FVKESK. CDR3 residues: CASSQDWRGGTDTQYF. The CDR3 nucleotides are TGTGCCAGCAGCCAAGACTGGCGGGGGGGCACAGATACGCAGTATTTT.

This chain uses TRBV29-1 with TRBJ2-1, with a possible D match to TRBD2 (5 bases). The V end was cut by 5 bases, the J end by 0 bases, with 17 bases between. The length of the CDR3 is 16 residues. CDR1 and CDR2 (germline): SQVTM, ANQGSEA. CDR3 bases: TGCAGCGTTAGGGCTAGCATAATGAGCTCCTACAATGAGCAGTTCTTC. Amino acids: CSVRASIMSSYNEQFF.

The sample holds one count of this clone. The chain carries TRBV6-1 and TRBJ1-6; 9 bases map to TRBD1. Germline CDR1 is MNHNS and CDR2 is SASEGT. After removal of 11 bases from V and 9 bases from J, the junction contained 14 bases not matched to a gene. The CDR3 contains 15 residues. CDR3 bases: TGTGCCGCATTTTCTACCGGGACAGGGTCTTCACCCCTCCACTTT. Translation: CAAFSTGTGSSPLHF.

The rearrangement uses TRBV5-4 and TRBJ1-2; D is perhaps TRBD1 (5 bases). The germline V and J ends were trimmed by 0 bases and 6 bases, with 9 bases remaining between them. The CDR3 has 13 residues. From germline, CDR1 is SGHNT and CDR2 YYREEE (reference sequence). The CDR3 bases are TGTGCCAGCAGCTTGGCTAGGGGCGATGGCTACACCTTC. Translation gives CASSLARGDGYTF.

The chain couples TRBV19 to TRBJ2-1; 11 bases align to TRBD2. The CDR3 contains 15 residues. V lost 4 bases and J lost 5; bases outside the gene matches: 4. Germline CDR1 and CDR2: LNHDA and SQIVND (reference sequence). The CDR3 nucleotides are TGTGCCAGTAGTAAGATAGCGGGAGGGAACAATGAGCAGTTCTTC. It specifies CASSKIAGGNNEQFF.